This T cell receptor (beta chain) was retrieved from a study of blood T cells in healthy people across ages. Study details: T cells yielded about one barcoded beta molecule per two cells through template switching. Study results and limitations: A strong correlation between TCR beta diversity and naive T cell percentage was seen. In older individuals, TCR beta diversity per million T cells was lower, falling roughly linearly with age.

A second about 7 to 12 cycle PCR used barcoded and J-beta primers. Carrying 12 random nucleotides, a template-switch adaptor labeled each individual cDNA molecule. TCRdb fed the 5' RACE reads into MiXCR, producing one record per CDR3 protein. The data hold about 290,000 distinct CDR3 sequences, with roughly 27% observed a single time. V was trimmed by 0 bases and J by 0 bases, leaving 17 bases between them. Germline V gene data show CDR1 as DFQATT and CDR2 as SNEGSKA (reference sequence). This CDR3 is built from 17 residues. The table lists this clonotype with a few counts. What it binds is not known. The clonotype was recovered from a woman in her 70s in good health. The chain recombines TRBV20-1 with TRBJ1-2; D is perhaps TRBD1 (6 bases). Sequenced: blood. CDR3 sequence reads: CSARDPPWDISNYGYTF. The DNA for the CDR3 is TGCAGTGCTAGAGATCCGCCTTGGGACATCTCTAACTATGGCTACACCTTC.